This TCR beta chain was retrieved from a study of glioma-infiltrating T cells. Study observations and caveats: Non-neoplastic patients had below-expected tissue-blood divergence, while all gliomas exceeded expectation.

TCR alpha and beta CDR3 regions were amplified from RNA using iRepertoire nested multiplex PCR. For one-step reverse transcription and amplification, roughly 100-400 ng of tissue mRNA or PBMC total RNA was used. One entry per CDR3 protein results from TCRdb running MiXCR on the multiplex PCR reads. The table shows around 99,000 distinct CDR3 sequences, with less than 30% occurring only once. This clonotype was seen ten or more times. Its specificity is unknown. The CDR3 contains 14 residues. V lost 5 bases and J 4 bases, leaving 15 bases between the germline ends. Germline-derived CDR1 and CDR2 are MNHEY and SMNVEV (reference sequence).

The chain links TRBV27 to TRBJ2-7, with D tentatively TRBD1 (6 bases). The sequence derives from a human donor with low-grade glioma or glioblastoma, undergoing nonglioma brain surgery, or in good health (not recorded which). Sequencing was done on a sample of glioma tissue, nonneoplastic brain tissue, or PBMCs (not recorded which). For the CDR3, the DNA is TGTGCCAGCAGTGGCGGTTCAGGGGTATACGAGCAGTACTTC. As protein: CASSGGSGVYEQYF.